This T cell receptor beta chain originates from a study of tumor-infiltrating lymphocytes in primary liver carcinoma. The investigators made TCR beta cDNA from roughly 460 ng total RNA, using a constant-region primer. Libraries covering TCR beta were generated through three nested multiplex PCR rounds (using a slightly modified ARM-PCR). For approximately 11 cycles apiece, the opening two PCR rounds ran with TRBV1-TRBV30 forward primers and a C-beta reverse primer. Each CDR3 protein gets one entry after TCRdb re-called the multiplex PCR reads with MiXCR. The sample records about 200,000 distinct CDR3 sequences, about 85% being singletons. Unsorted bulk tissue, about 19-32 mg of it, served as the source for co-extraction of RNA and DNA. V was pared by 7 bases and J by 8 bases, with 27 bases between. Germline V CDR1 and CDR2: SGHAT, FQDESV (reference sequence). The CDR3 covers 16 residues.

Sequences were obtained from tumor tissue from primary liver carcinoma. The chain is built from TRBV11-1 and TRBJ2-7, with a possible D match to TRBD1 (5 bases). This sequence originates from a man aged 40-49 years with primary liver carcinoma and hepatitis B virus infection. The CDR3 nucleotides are TGTGCCAGCAACCTGCGCATCAGGGCGTCCCTGGGGCAGCAGTACTTC. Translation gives CASNLRIRASLGQQYF.